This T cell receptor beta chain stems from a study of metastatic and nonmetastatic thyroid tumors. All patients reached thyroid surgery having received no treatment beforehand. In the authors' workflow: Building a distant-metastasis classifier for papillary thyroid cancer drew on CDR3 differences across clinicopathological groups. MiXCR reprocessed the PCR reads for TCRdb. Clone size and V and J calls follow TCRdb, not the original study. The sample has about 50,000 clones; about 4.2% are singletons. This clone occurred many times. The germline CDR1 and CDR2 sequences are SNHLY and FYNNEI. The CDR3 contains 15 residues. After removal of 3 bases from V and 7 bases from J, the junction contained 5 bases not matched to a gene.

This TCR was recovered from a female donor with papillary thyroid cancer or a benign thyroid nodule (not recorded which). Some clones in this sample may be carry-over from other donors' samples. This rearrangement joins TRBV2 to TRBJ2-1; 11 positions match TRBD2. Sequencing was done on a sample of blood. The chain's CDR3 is CASSETSGKGNEQFF. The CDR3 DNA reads TGTGCCAGCAGTGAGACTAGCGGGAAAGGGAATGAGCAGTTCTTC.